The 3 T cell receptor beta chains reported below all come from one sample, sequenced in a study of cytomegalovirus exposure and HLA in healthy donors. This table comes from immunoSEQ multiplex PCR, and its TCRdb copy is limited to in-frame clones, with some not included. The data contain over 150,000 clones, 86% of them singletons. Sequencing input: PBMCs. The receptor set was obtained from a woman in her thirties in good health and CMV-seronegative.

This chain's CDR3 is CASSAEGTGRVDTGELFF. The DNA of the CDR3 is TGTGCCAGCAGTGCCGAAGGGACAGGGCGCGTGGACACCGGGGAGCTGTTTTTT. V is TRBV27 and J is TRBJ2-2; TRBD1 matches at 9 bases. CDR1 and CDR2 (germline): MNHEY, SMNVEV (reference sequence). The CDR3 is 18 amino acids. Unmatched junction bases numbered 13, after V lost 5 bases and J lost 3 bases.

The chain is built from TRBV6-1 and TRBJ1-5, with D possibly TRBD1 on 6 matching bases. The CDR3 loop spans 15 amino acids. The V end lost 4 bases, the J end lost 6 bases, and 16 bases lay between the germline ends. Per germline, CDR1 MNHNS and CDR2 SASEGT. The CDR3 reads CASSASGAGGQPQHF. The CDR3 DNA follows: TGTGCCAGCAGTGCGTCAGGGGCGGGGGGTCAGCCCCAGCATTTT.

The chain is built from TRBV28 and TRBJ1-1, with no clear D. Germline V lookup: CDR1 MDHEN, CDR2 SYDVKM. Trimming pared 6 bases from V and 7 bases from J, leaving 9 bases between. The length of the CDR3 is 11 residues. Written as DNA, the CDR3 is TGTGCCAGCAGATTACACAATGAAGCTTTCTTT. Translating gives CASRLHNEAFF.